This T cell receptor beta chain was sequenced in a study of blood T cell repertoires in COVID-19. Study at large: Samples representing acute and convalescent COVID-19 were sourced from the United States, Italy and Spain. The cDNA or gDNA used as material had been derived from T cells, B-cell-depleted T cells, or PBMCs.

The assay was immunoSEQ multiplex PCR, and TCRdb's table has in-frame clones only and misses some. The sample includes some 150,000 clones, over 75% of them seen just once. Germline V lookup: CDR1 MNHEY, CDR2 SMNVEV (reference sequence). This CDR3 region has 16 residues. Trimming removed 6 bases at V and 5 bases at J, with 19 bases between. The sequence came from a man aged 55 to 70 who had recovered from COVID-19. The chain has TRBV27 and TRBJ1-4, with a weak D call TRBD1 (6 bases). The sample taken for sequencing was peripheral blood. The CDR3: CASSRSYTGWNEKLFF. In DNA, the CDR3 is TGTGCCAGCAGCCGATCCTATACAGGGTGGAATGAAAAACTGTTTTTT.